These T cell receptor beta chains were read from a single sample in a study of blood T cell repertoires in COVID-19. The method was immunoSEQ multiplex PCR; TCRdb's version includes in-frame clones alone and lacks a portion of them. The data contain some 99,000 clones, nearly 90% of them singletons. The material sequenced was peripheral blood. The receptors stem from a man between 65 and 85 years old with acute or convalescent COVID-19. Both conserved end residues are part of each CDR3. Each record gives: clone size, J gene, D gene, V gene, CDR3 DNA, CDR3 protein. The D gene is left open where the match is weak. Clone size is given for some rows only: seen once, a few or many times, or a class if the clone is expanded.

abundance: .; j_gene: TRBJ2-5; d_gene: TRBD2; v_gene: TRBV2; CDR3nt: TGTGCCAGCAGAATTTCCCTCGCGGGGGGGGAGACCCAGTACTTC; CDR3aa: CASRISLAGGETQYF
abundance: .; j_gene: TRBJ2-6; d_gene: .; v_gene: TRBV5-1; CDR3nt: TGCGCCAGCAGCTTAGAACAGGGTCTCTCTGGGGCCAACGTCCTGACTTTC; CDR3aa: CASSLEQGLSGANVLTF
abundance: .; j_gene: TRBJ2-1; d_gene: TRBD1; v_gene: TRBV13; CDR3nt: TGTGCCAGCAGCACTCAAATAAGGACAGGGGGTCATGAGCAGTTCTTC; CDR3aa: CASSTQIRTGGHEQFF
abundance: .; j_gene: TRBJ1-2; d_gene: TRBD1; v_gene: TRBV19; CDR3nt: TGTGCCAGTAGTATAGCGAAGTCGACAGGGGGTAGCTATGGCTACACCTTC; CDR3aa: CASSIAKSTGGSYGYTF
abundance: few; j_gene: TRBJ2-7; d_gene: TRBD1; v_gene: TRBV19; CDR3nt: TGTGCCAGTAGTACAGGGGGCGGGGACGAGCAGTACTTC; CDR3aa: CASSTGGGDEQYF
abundance: once; j_gene: TRBJ1-2; d_gene: TRBD1; v_gene: TRBV5-6; CDR3nt: TGTGCCAGCAGCTCGCTCTTCCGGGACAGGGGATCGGGTGGCTACACCTTC; CDR3aa: CASSSLFRDRGSGGYTF
abundance: .; j_gene: TRBJ2-5; d_gene: TRBD2; v_gene: TRBV5-6; CDR3nt: TGTGCCAGCAGCTTTAGCGGGGGGTGGGTGGAGACCCAGTACTTC; CDR3aa: CASSFSGGWVETQYF
abundance: .; j_gene: TRBJ2-5; d_gene: TRBD2; v_gene: TRBV2; CDR3nt: TGTGCCAGCAGTAAACTAGCGGGGGGTAACCAAGAGACCCAGTACTTC; CDR3aa: CASSKLAGGNQETQYF
abundance: .; j_gene: TRBJ2-6; d_gene: .; v_gene: TRBV7-6; CDR3nt: TGTGCCAGCAGCGCCTGGACAAGAACTCGATCTGGGGCCAACGTCCTGACTTTC; CDR3aa: CASSAWTRTRSGANVLTF
abundance: few; j_gene: TRBJ1-6; d_gene: .; v_gene: TRBV28; CDR3nt: TGTGCCAGCGAAGACAGGTCAAATAATTCACCCCTCCACTTT; CDR3aa: CASEDRSNNSPLHF
abundance: .; j_gene: TRBJ1-3; d_gene: TRBD1; v_gene: TRBV29-1; CDR3nt: TGCAGCGTGGGACAGGGTAAAGGAAACACCATATATTTT; CDR3aa: CSVGQGKGNTIYF
abundance: .; j_gene: TRBJ2-6; d_gene: .; v_gene: TRBV2; CDR3nt: TGTGCCAGCAGTGTAGGAGGTGGGGCCAACGTCCTGACTTTC; CDR3aa: CASSVGGGANVLTF
abundance: .; j_gene: TRBJ1-4; d_gene: TRBD1; v_gene: TRBV2; CDR3nt: TGTGCCAGCAGTAGGACAGGTGCAACTAATGAAAAACTGTTTTTT; CDR3aa: CASSRTGATNEKLFF
abundance: .; j_gene: TRBJ1-2; d_gene: TRBD1; v_gene: TRBV28; CDR3nt: TGTGCCAGCAGTTCCGGGACAGCCGACCGCGGACAAGACTATGGCTACACCTTC; CDR3aa: CASSSGTADRGQDYGYTF
abundance: .; j_gene: TRBJ2-3; d_gene: .; v_gene: TRBV30; CDR3nt: TGTGCCTGGAGTGTATTGGGTCGGGCAGATACGCAGTATTTT; CDR3aa: CAWSVLGRADTQYF
abundance: .; j_gene: TRBJ1-2; d_gene: .; v_gene: TRBV28; CDR3nt: TGTGCCAGCAGCAGTCAAACCCCCAGGGGTGGTAGCTACACCTTC; CDR3aa: CASSSQTPRGGSYTF
abundance: .; j_gene: TRBJ1-1; d_gene: .; v_gene: TRBV19; CDR3nt: TGTGCCAGTAGTGTTACCGAGGGGAACACTGAAGCTTTCTTT; CDR3aa: CASSVTEGNTEAFF
abundance: once; j_gene: TRBJ1-1; d_gene: .; v_gene: TRBV15; CDR3nt: TGTGCCACCAGCAGAGATATAATGAACACTGAAGCTTTCTTT; CDR3aa: CATSRDIMNTEAFF
abundance: once; j_gene: TRBJ2-5; d_gene: TRBD2; v_gene: TRBV19; CDR3nt: TGTGCCAGTAGTGTGACTAGCGGGCAAGAGACCCAGTACTTC; CDR3aa: CASSVTSGQETQYF
abundance: .; j_gene: TRBJ2-2; d_gene: .; v_gene: TRBV5-4; CDR3nt: TGTGCCAGCAGTTGGACTGGCGGGGAAGCGAACACCGGGGAGCTGTTTTTT; CDR3aa: CASSWTGGEANTGELFF
abundance: once; j_gene: TRBJ1-1; d_gene: .; v_gene: TRBV2; CDR3nt: TGTGCCAGCAGTCCCAGGGTGAACACTGAAGCTTTCTTT; CDR3aa: CASSPRVNTEAFF
abundance: once; j_gene: TRBJ2-5; d_gene: .; v_gene: TRBV19; CDR3nt: TGTGCCAGTAGCCTCGGACTGCTACAAGAGACCCAGTACTTC; CDR3aa: CASSLGLLQETQYF
abundance: .; j_gene: TRBJ1-1; d_gene: .; v_gene: TRBV5-1; CDR3nt: TGCGCCAGCAGCTTGGAATGGGGGGGAAAAACTGAAGCTTTCTTT; CDR3aa: CASSLEWGGKTEAFF
abundance: once; j_gene: TRBJ2-5; d_gene: TRBD2; v_gene: TRBV5-1; CDR3nt: TGCGCCAGCAGCTTGGGACTAGCGGGGGGGCTGACAGAGACCCAGTACTTC; CDR3aa: CASSLGLAGGLTETQYF
abundance: .; j_gene: TRBJ1-2; d_gene: TRBD1; v_gene: TRBV6-5; CDR3nt: TGTGCCAGCAGTTACTCCCGGGACAGGGTCTATGGCTACACCTTC; CDR3aa: CASSYSRDRVYGYTF
abundance: .; j_gene: TRBJ1-2; d_gene: TRBD1; v_gene: TRBV3-1/TRBV3-2; CDR3nt: TGTGCCAGCAGCCACTCGGGACAGGGTGGGGGCTACACCTTC; CDR3aa: CASSHSGQGGGYTF
abundance: .; j_gene: TRBJ1-4; d_gene: TRBD1; v_gene: TRBV15; CDR3nt: TGTGCCACCAGCGAATCTTATGAGGGGGCTTCACCCAAACTGTTTTTT; CDR3aa: CATSESYEGASPKLFF
abundance: .; j_gene: TRBJ2-1; d_gene: .; v_gene: TRBV6-5; CDR3nt: TGTGCCAGCAGTTACTTTCCCCGACAGTACAATGAGCAGTTCTTC; CDR3aa: CASSYFPRQYNEQFF
abundance: .; j_gene: TRBJ2-2; d_gene: TRBD2; v_gene: TRBV19; CDR3nt: TGTGCCAGTAGTTTGGTAGCGGGGGCCACCGGGGAGCTGTTTTTT; CDR3aa: CASSLVAGATGELFF
abundance: .; j_gene: TRBJ2-3; d_gene: .; v_gene: TRBV19; CDR3nt: TGTGCCAGTAGACGGGACTCCCTTAGCACAGATACGCAGTATTTT; CDR3aa: CASRRDSLSTDTQYF
abundance: .; j_gene: TRBJ2-7; d_gene: .; v_gene: TRBV20-1; CDR3nt: TGCAGTGCTAGTCTCCCAGGGTACAACGAGCAGTACTTC; CDR3aa: CSASLPGYNEQYF
abundance: .; j_gene: TRBJ2-5; d_gene: .; v_gene: TRBV29-1; CDR3nt: TGCAGCGTGGGGCCTTCCCAAGAGACCCAGTACTTC; CDR3aa: CSVGPSQETQYF
abundance: .; j_gene: TRBJ1-1; d_gene: .; v_gene: TRBV7-9; CDR3nt: TGTGCCAGCAGCGAAGGGGGAACTGAAGCTTTCTTT; CDR3aa: CASSEGGTEAFF
abundance: .; j_gene: TRBJ2-3; d_gene: TRBD1; v_gene: TRBV7-2; CDR3nt: TGTGCCAGCAGGGGACAGGGGTCAGATACGCAGTATTTT; CDR3aa: CASRGQGSDTQYF
abundance: .; j_gene: TRBJ2-2; d_gene: TRBD1; v_gene: TRBV28; CDR3nt: TGTGCCAGCAGTCCCGGGACAGGGATCGCCGGGGAGCTGTTTTTT; CDR3aa: CASSPGTGIAGELFF
abundance: .; j_gene: TRBJ2-2; d_gene: TRBD2; v_gene: TRBV9; CDR3nt: TGTGCCAGCACCGGACTAGCGGGGGACGGGGAGCTGTTTTTT; CDR3aa: CASTGLAGDGELFF
abundance: .; j_gene: TRBJ2-1; d_gene: .; v_gene: TRBV3-1/TRBV3-2; CDR3nt: TGTGCCAGCAGCCAAGATGCCCAGGCGTTCTCCTACAATGAGCAGTTCTTC; CDR3aa: CASSQDAQAFSYNEQFF